This record concerns one TCR beta chain sequence. Its antigen is unidentified. The table came from immunoSEQ multiplex PCR; TCRdb's copy has only in-frame clones and leaves some out. The table has some 110,000 clones, about 93% seen once. This specimen comes from a study of OX40 agonist ivuxolimab in advanced cancers. The CDR3 sequence is 13 residues long. The germline gives CDR1 SGHAT, CDR2 FQNNGV. V gave up 6 bases and J gave up 4 bases; unmatched junction bases: 4. General observations from the study: At 0.1 to 3.0 mg/kg and by week 6, clonal expansion occurred in CD4+ and CD8+ blood T cells. The average count of expanded clones was higher among CD8+ T cells than among CD4+. No antigen was identified for the clonally expanded peripheral T cells.

This specimen consisted of CD4+ or CD8+ T cells sorted from blood, obtained in a trial of the OX40 agonist ivuxolimab. The receptor was isolated from an adult with an advanced solid tumor such as melanoma, head and neck, liver or kidney cancer. The chain joins TRBV11-2 to TRBJ2-7, with 9 bases fitting TRBD1. The CDR3 DNA sequence: TGTGCCAGCAGGGGGACAGGGAGTTACGAGCAGTACTTC. The encoded protein is CASRGTGSYEQYF. Full variable domain (missing parts from reference TRBV11-2 and TRBJ2-7): EAGVAQSPRYKIIEKRQSVAFWCNPISGHATLYWYQQILGQGPKLLIQFQNNGVVDDSQLPKDRFSAERLKGVDSTLKIQPAKLEDSAVYLCASRGTGSYEQYFGPGTRLTVT.